These 9 T cell receptor beta chains came from one sample sequenced in a study of T cell changes during pregnancy in multiple sclerosis. Sequencing used immunoSEQ multiplex PCR; TCRdb keeps in-frame clones, though not all of them. The data show 100,000 or so clones, with 75% to 95% seen just once and 3.1% held by the top ten. The sample in question was peripheral blood, obtained in the second trimester of pregnancy. The receptors derive from a female donor with multiple sclerosis, enrolled in a pregnancy study.

This chain links TRBV7-9 with TRBJ2-7, with D possibly TRBD1 on 6 matching bases. This CDR3 is built from 15 residues. Trimming took 5 bases from V and 2 from J, leaving 16 bases between them. CDR1 and CDR2 from the germline V gene are SEHNR and FQNEAQ (reference sequence). CDR3 protein: CASSLQLQGPYEQYF. For the CDR3, the DNA is TGTGCCAGCAGCCTCCAGTTACAGGGACCCTACGAGCAGTACTTC.

The V gene is TRBV7-2, the J gene TRBJ1-1; TRBD1 might be the D (5 bases). This CDR3 contains 15 residues. The germline gives CDR1 SGHTA, CDR2 FQGNSA. Deletions cut 5 bases from V and 1 base from J, with 14 bases between. In nucleotides, the CDR3 is TGTGCCAGCAGCCCGACCGTGGGGGGGAACACTGAAGCTTTCTTT. Translation gives CASSPTVGGNTEAFF.

The chain couples TRBV6-5 to TRBJ1-5; the D gene is possibly TRBD1 (6 bases). This CDR3 spans 15 amino acids. Germline loops: CDR1 MNHEY, CDR2 SVGAGI. Trimming shortened V by 5 bases and J by 5 bases, and 16 bases separated the two germline ends. The CDR3 here is CASSPLPGAHQPQHF. The CDR3 nucleotides are TGTGCCAGCAGTCCTCTGCCAGGGGCGCATCAGCCCCAGCATTTT.

This clone was seen just once. This chain joins TRBV5-8 and TRBJ1-3; D gene uncertain. Trimming pared 0 bases from V and 2 bases from J, leaving 12 bases between. CDR1 is SGHTS, CDR2 YDEGEE, per germline. This CDR3 has 16 amino acids. The CDR3 DNA sequence: TGTGCCAGCAGCTTGGCCACCAGGTGGACTGGAAACACCATATATTTT. It codes for CASSLATRWTGNTIYF.

V gene TRBV15 combines with J gene TRBJ2-1; a possible D gene is TRBD2 (5 bases). There are 16 residues in the CDR3. CDR1 LNHNV and CDR2 YYDKDF come from the germline V gene (reference sequence). Trimming took off 0 bases at V and 7 bases at J, with 16 bases between the two ends. The CDR3 loop is CATSREDYYLGNEQFF. The CDR3 coding sequence is TGTGCCACCAGCAGAGAAGACTACTACCTAGGGAATGAGCAGTTCTTC.

V is TRBV27 and J is TRBJ2-2; 8 nucleotides match TRBD1. There are 17 residues in the CDR3. V lost 5 bases, J lost 0 bases, and 8 bases stayed unmatched. The V gene's germline CDR1 is MNHEY and CDR2 SMNVEV (reference sequence). The CDR3 is CASSPRAGGTNTGELFF. The CDR3 DNA sequence: TGTGCCAGCAGTCCTCGGGCAGGGGGCACGAACACCGGGGAGCTGTTTTTT.

J is TRBJ2-1 and V is TRBV14, with no clear D. Germline-derived CDR1 and CDR2 are SGHDN and FVKESK. The CDR3 extends over 15 amino acids. V was shortened by 4 bases and J by 11 bases, with 21 bases between the two germline ends. The CDR3: CASSPLGIGVHQQFF. CDR3 bases: TGTGCCAGCAGCCCCCTCGGCATTGGAGTCCATCAGCAGTTCTTC.

This clone was picked up one time. This rearrangement joins TRBV5-1 to TRBJ2-5, with 10 bases identical to TRBD2. Trimming took 6 bases from V and 4 from J; bases not matched to a gene: 12. The CDR3 has 16 residues. Germline CDR1 is SGHRS and CDR2 is YFSETQ. The CDR3 coding sequence is TGCGCCAGCAACCGGCTAGCGGGAGTCCCCGGAGAGACCCAGTACTTC. This sequence encodes CASNRLAGVPGETQYF.

This chain connects TRBV11-1 to TRBJ2-5; 7 positions match TRBD2. V lost 5 bases and J lost 4; bases outside the gene matches: 1. The CDR3 consists of 12 residues. Germline CDR1 SGHAT, CDR2 FQDESV (reference sequence). The CDR3, as DNA: TGTGCCAGCAGCCGCGGGGGAGAGACCCAGTACTTC. This sequence encodes CASSRGGETQYF.